These T cell receptor beta chains were read from a single sample in a study of CD8 T cells in ankylosing spondylitis. TCRdb passed the 5' RACE reads through MiXCR, listing each CDR3 protein once. The data contain roughly 670,000 distinct CDR3 sequences, about 20% of them seen just once; the ten biggest clones take up approximately 18%. Material for sequencing was blood, either unsorted or a sorted T cell fraction (not recorded which). The receptors stem from a male donor with ankylosing spondylitis. The CDR3 runs from the conserved cysteine through the conserved F or W. The order of the fields is clone size, V gene, D gene, J gene, CDR3 protein, CDR3 DNA. The D gene is left open where the match is weak. Rows give clone size only sometimes, using once, few, many, or a class for an expanded clone.

>many|TRBV29-1|TRBD1|TRBJ2-7
CSTKTGDDEQYF
TGCAGCACAAAGACAGGGGACGACGAGCAGTACTTC
>.|TRBV6-1|TRBD1|TRBJ1-1
CASISGTGGPEAEAFF
TGTGCCAGCATCTCCGGGACAGGGGGCCCCGAGGCTGAAGCTTTCTTT
>many|TRBV4-2|.|TRBJ2-5
CASSQDGARTQETQYF
TGTGCCAGCAGCCAAGATGGGGCGCGTACACAAGAGACCCAGTACTTC
>.|TRBV6-5|TRBD1|TRBJ2-1
CASSYDGGQGLGNEQFF
TGTGCCAGCAGTTACGACGGAGGACAGGGTCTTGGGAATGAGCAGTTCTTC
>few|TRBV5-6|TRBD2|TRBJ2-7
CASSLSGGNYEQYF
TGTGCCAGCAGCTTGAGCGGGGGGAACTACGAGCAGTACTTC
>many|TRBV5-1|.|TRBJ1-1
CASSFGSNTEAFF
TGCGCCAGCAGCTTCGGGTCGAACACTGAAGCTTTCTTT
>.|TRBV27|.|TRBJ1-1
CASSLSGATEAFF
TGTGCCAGCAGCCTGTCAGGTGCAACTGAAGCTTTCTTT
>few|TRBV9|.|TRBJ2-7
CASSPYYLSSYEQYF
TGTGCCAGCAGCCCCTACTATCTCAGCTCCTACGAGCAGTACTTC
>few|TRBV4-3|.|TRBJ2-2
CASSQEWRNTGELFF
TGCGCCAGCAGCCAAGAATGGCGGAACACCGGGGAGCTGTTTTTT
>.|TRBV7-9|.|TRBJ2-2
CASSYSGGELFF
TGTGCCAGCAGCTACAGCGGGGGGGAGCTGTTTTTT
>.|TRBV28|.|TRBJ2-7
CASTSSGPYEQYF
TGTGCCAGCACCAGTAGCGGTCCCTACGAGCAGTACTTC
>.|TRBV2|TRBD2|TRBJ2-1
CASRAVAGSFNEQFF
TGTGCCAGCAGGGCCGTAGCGGGAAGTTTCAATGAGCAGTTCTTC
>few|TRBV4-3|.|TRBJ2-1
CASSQARGLPNEQFF
TGCGCCAGCAGCCAAGCGCGGGGGCTCCCTAATGAGCAGTTCTTC
>.|TRBV4-1|TRBD1|TRBJ2-2
CASSRTTGIDTGELFF
TGCGCCAGCAGCCGAACGACAGGGATAGACACCGGGGAGCTGTTTTTT
>.|TRBV7-2|.|TRBJ2-2
CASSLGRGAGAPGELFF
TGTGCCAGCAGCTTAGGCCGGGGGGCGGGAGCACCCGGGGAGCTGTTTTTT
>.|TRBV5-1|.|TRBJ1-6
CASSLGHPNNSPLHF
TGCGCCAGCAGCTTGGGTCATCCGAATAATTCACCCCTCCACTTT
>many|TRBV29-1|.|TRBJ2-1
CSVSDGYNEQFF
TGCAGCGTATCGGACGGCTACAATGAGCAGTTCTTC
>few|TRBV4-2|TRBD2|TRBJ2-1
CASSQEALAGGNEQFF
TGTGCCAGCAGCCAAGAAGCTCTAGCGGGGGGAAATGAGCAGTTCTTC
>few|TRBV7-9|TRBD1|TRBJ2-1
CASRHTTGARNNEQFF
TGTGCCAGCAGACACACTACAGGGGCCAGAAACAATGAGCAGTTCTTC
>few|TRBV3-1|TRBD1|TRBJ1-2
CASSQDPRGRTRYYGYTF
TGTGCCAGCAGCCAAGATCCCAGGGGGCGGACTCGCTACTATGGCTACACCTTC
>.|TRBV28|.|TRBJ2-7
CASSPRGDVSYEQYF
TGTGCCAGCAGTCCCAGGGGGGACGTCTCCTACGAGCAGTACTTC
>.|TRBV5-1|TRBD2|TRBJ2-1
CASSLTSASYNEQFF
TGCGCCAGCAGCTTGACTAGCGCCTCCTACAATGAGCAGTTCTTC
>.|TRBV4-1|TRBD1|TRBJ2-7
CASSHNPVGTGVYEQYF
TGCGCCAGCAGCCACAACCCGGTCGGGACAGGGGTTTACGAGCAGTACTTC
>few|TRBV30|TRBD2|TRBJ2-2
CAWSASGDLGGELFF
TGTGCCTGGAGTGCTAGCGGGGATTTGGGCGGGGAGCTGTTTTTT
>few|TRBV5-1|.|TRBJ1-2
CASSLYPGVAYGYTF
TGCGCCAGCAGCTTGTATCCAGGGGTGGCCTATGGCTACACCTTC
>.|TRBV7-3|.|TRBJ2-7
CASSLMSGNEQYF
TGTGCCAGCAGCTTAATGTCGGGGAACGAGCAGTACTTC